These 18 T cell receptor beta chains were sequenced from one sample in a study of blood T cell repertoires in COVID-19 (dated by TCRdb to 2020 to 2021). Libraries were made using the immunoSEQ multiplex PCR assay. In its TCRdb copy, this immuneACCESS table keeps in-frame sequences only and misses some clones. Where compared with another copy, unresolved V genes explain less than half of these, and the others have no known cause. The table for this sample lists around 100,000 clones; about 91% of them were counted only once. The ten most abundant clones make up approximately 3.7% of the sample. The material sequenced was peripheral blood. All receptors derive from a human donor in a cohort sampled during active COVID-19.

This chain uses TRBV2 with TRBJ1-2; TRBD1 aligns across 7 bases. With V trimmed by 2 bases and J by 4 bases, 10 bases remained unmatched. This CDR3 comprises 16 residues. CDR1 and CDR2 from the germline V gene are SNHLY and FYNNEI. The CDR3 bases are TGTGCCAGCAGTGAACCCGGGACAGCAACGGGCTATGGCTACACCTTC. Protein: CASSEPGTATGYGYTF.

This clone was seen a single time. The rearrangement links TRBV19 to TRBJ1-5; D remains ambiguous. CDR1 LNHDA and CDR2 SQIVND come from the germline V gene (reference sequence). The CDR3 contains 14 residues. V lost 7 bases and J lost 4, with 14 bases in between. CDR3 amino acids: CASIKRGLNQPQHF. In DNA form, the CDR3 reads TGTGCCAGTATCAAAAGAGGGTTAAATCAGCCCCAGCATTTT.

V usage is TRBV6-5 and J usage is TRBJ1-4; 8 bases are a match to TRBD1. The V gene's germline CDR1 is MNHEY and CDR2 SVGAGI. The CDR3 is 15 amino acids. Unmatched junction bases numbered 4, after V lost 3 bases and J lost 4 bases. The CDR3 is CASSYGTGGNEKLFF. CDR3 nucleotide sequence: TGTGCCAGCAGTTATGGGACAGGAGGTAATGAAAAACTGTTTTTT.

The V and J genes are TRBV6-5 and TRBJ2-3; 11 bases line up with TRBD2. The CDR3 runs to 16 residues. The germline V gene encodes CDR1 MNHEY and CDR2 SVGAGI. V shed 4 bases and J 6 bases; nucleotides not matched to a gene: 9. The DNA of the CDR3 is TGTGCCAGCAGTTTCCTCTCTAGCGGGAGGCGCGATACGCAGTATTTT. Protein product: CASSFLSSGRRDTQYF.

This chain uses TRBV30 with TRBJ1-1; D is possibly TRBD1 (5 bases). This CDR3 contains 15 residues. V lost 3 bases and J lost 0, with 14 bases in between. Germline V gene sequence: CDR1 GTSNPN, CDR2 SVGIG (reference sequence). CDR3 sequence: CAWRGIDSLNTEAFF. CDR3 sequence (DNA): TGTGCCTGGAGGGGTATCGACAGTCTGAACACTGAAGCTTTCTTT.

The chain has TRBV7-2 and TRBJ2-4, with D perhaps matching TRBD2 (5 bases). Between the trimmed V and J ends, which lost 5 bases and 8 bases, there was a span of 16 bases. CDR1 and CDR2 from the germline V gene are SGHTA and FQGNSA. This CDR3 has 14 amino acids. The CDR3 DNA sequence: TGTGCCAGCAGCCCTGGTTCAGGAGGTGACATTCAGTACTTC. As protein: CASSPGSGGDIQYF.

J is TRBJ2-7 and V is TRBV24-1; TRBD1 aligns across 7 bases. J gave up 2 bases and V 9 bases, and 9 bases lay outside the gene matches. The CDR3 has 14 amino acids. From germline, CDR1 is KGHDR and CDR2 SFDVKD. CDR3 region: CATSNRDSAYEQYF. The DNA of the CDR3 is TGTGCCACCTCCAACCGGGACAGTGCCTACGAGCAGTACTTC.

The V and J genes are TRBV2 and TRBJ2-7; TRBD1 matches 9 bases. Germline CDR1 and CDR2: SNHLY and FYNNEI. The junction had 3 bases not matched to a gene; V was cut back by 5 bases and J by 1 base. CDR3 length: 14 amino acids. CDR3 region: CASSPGTGSYEQYF. In nucleotides, the CDR3 is TGTGCCAGCAGTCCTGGGACAGGGTCCTACGAGCAGTACTTC.

The chain couples TRBV15 to TRBJ2-2; possibly TRBD1 for D (6 bases). CDR3 length: 17 amino acids. Trimming removed 0 bases at V and 0 bases at J, with 11 bases between. Germline lookup yields CDR1 LNHNV and CDR2 YYDKDF (reference sequence). CDR3 loop: CATSRDLRTANTGELFF. The CDR3 DNA reads as TGTGCCACCAGCAGAGATCTCAGGACAGCGAACACCGGGGAGCTGTTTTTT.

The chain joins TRBV6-2 or TRBV6-3 to TRBJ1-1; TRBD1 matches at 7 bases. Germline V gene data show CDR1 as MNHEY and CDR2 as SVGEGT. Trimming cost V 6 bases and J 0 bases; bases outside gene matches: 4. CDR3 length equals 14 residues. The CDR3, as DNA: TGTGCCAGCAGCCGGGACAGACTGAACACTGAAGCTTTCTTT. Its protein product is CASSRDRLNTEAFF.

The rearrangement joins TRBV11-2 to TRBJ1-2; unclear D gene. V was cut by 5 bases and J by 4 bases, with 17 bases left in between. The CDR3 runs 15 residues. Germline CDR1 and CDR2: SGHAT and FQNNGV. In DNA, the CDR3 is TGTGCCAGCAGCCCGGACCGATTTCGGGGCTATGGCTACACCTTC. Its translation: CASSPDRFRGYGYTF.

The chain carries TRBV6-2 or TRBV6-3 and TRBJ2-7; unclear D gene. The CDR3 is 11 amino acids. Germline-derived CDR1 and CDR2 are MNHEY and SVGEGT. Trimming cost V 6 bases and J 2 bases, with 5 bases left between them. For the CDR3, the DNA is TGTGCCAGCAGCCCCGCCTACGAGCAGTACTTC. Encoded protein: CASSPAYEQYF.

This clone was counted a single time. This chain links TRBV19 with TRBJ2-3; 10 bases are a match to TRBD2. Germline V gene lookup returns CDR1 LNHDA and CDR2 SQIVND (reference sequence). Trimming at V came to 1 base and at J to 4 bases, leaving 8 bases not matched to a gene. This CDR3 contains 17 residues. The CDR3 loop is CASSIVPSGRGPDTQYF. The CDR3 DNA sequence: TGTGCCAGTAGTATAGTTCCTAGCGGGAGAGGCCCAGATACGCAGTATTTT.

The chain combines TRBV7-2 with TRBJ1-6; 9 nucleotides line up with TRBD1. CDR1 and CDR2 (germline): SGHTA, FQGNSA. The CDR3 length is 15 residues. V dropped 4 bases and J dropped 5; count of bases not matched to a gene: 3. The CDR3 bases are TGTGCCAGCAGCTCGAGGACAGGGGATAATTCACCCCTCCACTTT. Protein product: CASSSRTGDNSPLHF.

The J gene is TRBJ1-2, the V gene TRBV5-4; D is possibly TRBD1 (6 bases). The V gene lost 4 bases and the J gene lost 4 bases, with 11 bases spanning the gap. Per the germline V gene, CDR1 is SGHNT and CDR2 is YYREEE (reference sequence). The CDR3 loop spans 13 amino acids. The CDR3 reads CASSLDSFYGYTF. CDR3 bases: TGTGCCAGCAGCCTGGACAGCTTCTATGGCTACACCTTC.

This clone was recorded only once. The chain carries TRBV3-1 (or the pseudogene TRBV3-2) and TRBJ1-6, with TRBD1 identical over 10 bases. Losses at the gene ends were 6 bases for V and 4 bases for J; bases not matched to a gene: 3. In germline, CDR1 is LGHDT, CDR2 YNNKEL (reference sequence). The CDR3 totals 15 residues. CDR3 loop: CASRRTGGYNSPLHF. The CDR3, as DNA: TGTGCCAGCAGGCGGACAGGGGGATATAATTCACCCCTCCACTTT.

V gene TRBV27 combines with J gene TRBJ2-7; possibly TRBD1 for D (6 bases). The V gene's germline CDR1 is MNHEY and CDR2 SMNVEV (reference sequence). This CDR3 comprises 12 residues. Between the trimmed V and J ends, which lost 8 bases and 1 base, there was a span of 9 bases. The CDR3 DNA follows: TGTGCCAGCGGGACACAGTCCTACGAGCAGTACTTC. Its protein is CASGTQSYEQYF.

This chain joins TRBV10-2 and TRBJ1-5, with 8 bases identical to TRBD1. This CDR3 has 13 amino acids. V shed 6 bases and J 7 bases; nucleotides not matched to a gene: 5. CDR1 is WSHSY and CDR2 is SAAADI in the germline V gene. The CDR3 spells CASRETGEQPQHF. The CDR3 bases are TGCGCCAGCAGGGAGACAGGGGAGCAGCCCCAGCATTTT.